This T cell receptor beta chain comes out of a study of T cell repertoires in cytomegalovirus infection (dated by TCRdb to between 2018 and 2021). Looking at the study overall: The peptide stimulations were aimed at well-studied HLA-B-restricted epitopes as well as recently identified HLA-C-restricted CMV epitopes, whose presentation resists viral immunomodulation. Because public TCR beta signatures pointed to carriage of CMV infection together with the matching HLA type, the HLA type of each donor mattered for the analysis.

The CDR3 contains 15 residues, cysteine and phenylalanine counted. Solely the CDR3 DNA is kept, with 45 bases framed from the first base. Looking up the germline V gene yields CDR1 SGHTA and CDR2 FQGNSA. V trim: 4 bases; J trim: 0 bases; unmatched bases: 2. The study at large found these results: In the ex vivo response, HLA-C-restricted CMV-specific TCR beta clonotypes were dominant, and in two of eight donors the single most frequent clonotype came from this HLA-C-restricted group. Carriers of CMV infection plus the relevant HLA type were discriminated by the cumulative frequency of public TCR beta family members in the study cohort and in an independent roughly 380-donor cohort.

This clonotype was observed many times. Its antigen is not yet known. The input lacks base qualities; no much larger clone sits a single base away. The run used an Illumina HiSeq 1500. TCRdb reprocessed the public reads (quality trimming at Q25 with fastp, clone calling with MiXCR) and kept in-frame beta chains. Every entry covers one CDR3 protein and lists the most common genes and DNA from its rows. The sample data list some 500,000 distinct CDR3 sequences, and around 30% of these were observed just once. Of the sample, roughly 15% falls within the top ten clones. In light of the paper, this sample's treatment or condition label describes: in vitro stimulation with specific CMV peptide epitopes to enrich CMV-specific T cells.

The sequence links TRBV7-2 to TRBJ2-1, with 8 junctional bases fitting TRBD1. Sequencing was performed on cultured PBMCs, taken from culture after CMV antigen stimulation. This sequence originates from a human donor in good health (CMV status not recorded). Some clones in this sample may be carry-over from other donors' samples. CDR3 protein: CASSSTGGSYNEQFF. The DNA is TGTGCCAGCAGCTCTACAGGGGGCTCCTACAATGAGCAGTTCTTC.